This entry concerns a single T cell receptor beta chain. Antigen specificity is unknown. Original data processing: Per-sample TCR counts ranged from roughly 20,000 to 700,000, median roughly 96,000. TCRdb reanalysed the RACE reads using MiXCR and keeps one entry per CDR3 protein. These V and J calls originate from TCRdb's pipeline instead of the authors' own analysis. In the table there are about 300,000 distinct CDR3 sequences, 5.5% of which are singletons. The sample originates from a study of human T cells and chemical hapten exposure. The overall study: For sensitization, 2% DPC was applied to an approximately 2 cm by approximately 2 cm patch of upper inner arm skin. Alopecia areata, totalis and universalis patients, mostly female, were included. Study outcomes and limitations: All donors were alopecia patients, so their immunity may differ from that of healthy people.

V shed 6 bases and J shed 6 bases, with 18 bases lying between them. This CDR3 is built from 13 residues. CDR1 is SQVTM, CDR2 ANQGSEA, per germline. The time point is: pre-sensitization, week 0. Indicated treatment: therapeutic diphenylcyclopropenone sensitization with weekly scalp DPC. The TCR was taken from a woman between 18 and 30 years old with alopecia areata. Some clones in this sample may be carry-over from other donors' samples. V and J are TRBV29-1 and TRBJ2-7; D possibly uses TRBD1 or TRBD2 (5 bases each). The input for sequencing was whole blood, taken in connection with sensitization to the hapten diphenylcyclopropenone (DPC). CDR3 sequence reads: CSVRPGLKGEQYF. As DNA, the CDR3 is TGCAGCGTGCGTCCGGGGCTGAAGGGCGAGCAGTACTTC.